The 18 T cell receptor beta chains given below trace back to one sample, sequenced in a study of T cell responses to AZD1222 COVID-19 vaccine. The protocol was immunoSEQ multiplex PCR, while the TCRdb copy is restricted to in-frame clones and leaves out a portion. The table has approximately 180,000 clones, around 87% seen once. Specimen: peripheral blood, collected on day 0 of AZD1222 vaccination. The receptors stem from an adult in good health.

The chain links TRBV5-3 to TRBJ1-2, with D perhaps TRBD1 (5 bases). TRBV5-3 is sorted into the ORF group, with uncertain function. The CDR3 totals 15 residues. Trimming took 4 bases from V and 3 from J, leaving 16 bases between them. This CDR3 reads CARSPARGPDYGYTF. CDR3 bases: TGTGCCAGAAGCCCCGCGCGGGGACCGGACTATGGCTACACCTTC.

V and J are TRBV5-1 and TRBJ1-5; the D gene is possibly TRBD1 (6 bases). The CDR3 contains 17 residues. The V gene's germline CDR1 is SGHRS and CDR2 YFSETQ. Trimming left V 0 bases short and J 5 bases short, with 18 bases between. The CDR3 nucleotides are TGCGCCAGCAGCTTGGCCCCCGGCAGGGGTACGGATCAGCCCCAGCATTTT. As protein: CASSLAPGRGTDQPQHF.

The CDR3 DNA sequence: TGTGCCAGCAGCTACCGGGGACGCCTCTATGGCTACACCTTC. Translation gives CASSYRGRLYGYTF. V is TRBV5-6 and J is TRBJ1-2; a possible D gene is TRBD1 (5 bases). V shed 3 bases and J shed 4 bases, with 13 bases lying between them. The CDR3 spans 14 residues. The germline CDR1 and CDR2 sequences are SGHDT and YYEEEE.

This sequence joins TRBV5-1 and TRBJ2-1; 9 nucleotides match TRBD2. V lost 4 bases, J lost 1 base, and 6 bases stayed unmatched. The CDR3 consists of 16 residues. Germline CDR1 is SGHRS and CDR2 is YFSETQ. The CDR3 DNA reads as TGCGCCAGCAGCATTGGACTAGCGTTTTCCTACAATGAGCAGTTCTTC. Translated, it gives CASSIGLAFSYNEQFF.

The chain couples TRBV6-5 to TRBJ2-1; a weak D match, TRBD2 (6 bases). The germline CDR1 and CDR2 sequences are MNHEY and SVGAGI. Trimming left V 7 bases short and J 4 bases short, with 17 bases between. The CDR3 has 15 residues. The CDR3: CASKASEVGYNEQFF. For the CDR3, the DNA is TGTGCCAGCAAAGCTAGCGAGGTTGGTTACAATGAGCAGTTCTTC.

V is TRBV18 and J is TRBJ2-7, with 7 bases lining up with TRBD1. The CDR3 length is 14 residues. Losses at the gene ends were 3 bases for V and 2 bases for J; bases not matched to a gene: 4. Germline assignment: CDR1 KGHSH and CDR2 LQKENI. CDR3 in DNA: TGTGCCAGCTCACCCCGGACAGGTCCCTACGAGCAGTACTTC. Translation: CASSPRTGPYEQYF. The full variable domain, completed using reference TRBV18 and TRBJ2-7, is NAGVMQNPRHLVRRRGQEARLRCSPMKGHSHVYWYRQLPEEGLKFMVYLQKENIIDESGMPKERFSAEFPKEGPSILRIQQVVRGDSAAYFCASSPRTGPYEQYFGPGTRLTVT.

This rearrangement joins TRBV10-3 to TRBJ2-1; 9 bases align to TRBD2. CDR3 size: 15 residues. Germline values: CDR1 ENHRY, CDR2 SYGVKD. The junction had 8 bases not matched to a gene; V was cut back by 7 bases and J by 4 bases. DNA of the CDR3: TGTGCCATCAAGCGGGTAGCGGGAGATTACAATGAGCAGTTCTTC. Protein: CAIKRVAGDYNEQFF.

This chain joins TRBV29-1 and TRBJ1-4, with 7 positions matching TRBD1. The ends lost 6 bases at V and 8 bases at J; junction bases unmatched: 6. There are 12 residues in the CDR3. From germline, CDR1 is SQVTM and CDR2 ANQGSEA. The CDR3 DNA reads TGCAGCGTGCAGGGGGTCGGGGAAAAACTGTTTTTT. This sequence encodes CSVQGVGEKLFF.

The chain couples TRBV28 to TRBJ2-7; D is perhaps TRBD2 (5 bases). Trimming left V 6 bases short and J 3 bases short, with 12 bases between. The CDR3 is 13 residues long. Per germline, CDR1 MDHEN and CDR2 SYDVKM. The DNA for the CDR3 is TGTGCCAGCAGGGTAGGAGGAGGCTACGAGCAGTACTTC. The encoded protein is CASRVGGGYEQYF.

V is TRBV1 and J is TRBJ1-5. TRBV1 is marked as a pseudogene. This CDR3 region has 15 residues. The CDR3 region has the DNA TGCACCAGCAGCCAAGATCCAGGGAGGAATCAGCCCCAGCATTTT. It yields the protein CTSSQDPGRNQPQHF.

The chain has TRBV10-3 and TRBJ1-6, with D uncertain. Per germline, CDR1 ENHRY and CDR2 SYGVKD. V was trimmed by 8 bases and J by 5 bases, leaving 13 bases between them. The CDR3 is 14 residues long. The CDR3 nucleotides read TGTGCCATCTGGACTGGCGTCAATAATTCACCCCTCCACTTT. Its translation is CAIWTGVNNSPLHF.

The V gene is TRBV5-6, the J gene TRBJ2-1; 11 bases map to TRBD2. From germline, CDR1 is SGHDT and CDR2 YYEEEE. V shed 4 bases and J 6 bases; nucleotides not matched to a gene: 6. The CDR3 spans 15 residues. The CDR3 DNA is TGTGCCAGCAGCAGGGGGACTAGCGGCGTCAATGAGCAGTTCTTC. Encoded protein: CASSRGTSGVNEQFF.

The J gene is TRBJ2-2, the V gene TRBV30; D not certain. Germline assignment: CDR1 GTSNPN and CDR2 SVGIG (reference sequence). This CDR3 has 14 amino acids. Trimming pared 0 bases from V and 6 bases from J, leaving 11 bases between. CDR3: CAWSVLVSAGELFF. CDR3 bases: TGTGCCTGGAGTGTGTTAGTCAGCGCCGGGGAGCTGTTTTTT.

This chain links TRBV9 with TRBJ1-6, with D possibly being TRBD1 (5 bases). Trimming stripped 4 bases from V and 6 bases from J, with 17 bases between. The length of the CDR3 is 16 residues. Germline V gene data show CDR1 as SGDLS and CDR2 as YYNGEE. The CDR3 protein is CASSPQPGTANSPLHF. CDR3 bases: TGTGCCAGCAGCCCCCAACCCGGGACTGCTAATTCACCCCTCCACTTT.

The chain couples TRBV6-5 to TRBJ2-7; 10 bases match TRBD1. The CDR3 length is 15 residues. From germline, CDR1 is MNHEY and CDR2 SVGAGI. The J segment lost 6 bases and the V segment lost 2 bases, leaving 7 bases of the junction unmatched. CDR3 residues: CASSYGGQGYVEQYF. The CDR3 DNA follows: TGTGCCAGCAGTTACGGGGGACAGGGGTACGTCGAGCAGTACTTC.

This clone was recorded a few times. The rearrangement uses TRBV2 and TRBJ1-6; D unclear. Trimming took off 4 bases at V and 8 bases at J, with 3 bases between the two ends. This CDR3 spans 11 amino acids. CDR1 is SNHLY and CDR2 is FYNNEI in the germline V gene. The CDR3 DNA reads TGTGCCAGCAGTGCTTATTCACCCCTCCACTTT. Its translation: CASSAYSPLHF.

The V gene is TRBV14, the J gene TRBJ2-3, with TRBD1 matching 8 bases. Germline lookup yields CDR1 SGHDN and CDR2 FVKESK. The ends lost 4 bases at V and 1 base at J; junction bases unmatched: 19. The CDR3 runs to 20 residues. The CDR3 bases are TGTGCCAGCAGCCGAAGATGGGGGAACTTGGACAGGGCTGGCACAGATACGCAGTATTTT. Translating gives CASSRRWGNLDRAGTDTQYF.

V and J are TRBV11-2 and TRBJ1-1; D is unresolved. The CDR3 totals 12 residues. Trimming pared 3 bases from V and 0 bases from J, leaving 2 bases between. Germline assignment: CDR1 SGHAT and CDR2 FQNNGV. The CDR3 DNA follows: TGTGCCAGCAGCTTTTTGAACACTGAAGCTTTCTTT. It is translated as CASSFLNTEAFF.